These 30 T cell receptor beta chains share one sample of origin, sequenced in a study of Graves' ophthalmopathy and Graves' hyperthyroidism. As the template, RNA transcripts were used to amplify TCR beta CDR3 regions. Second-round multiplex PCR followed a first-round RT-PCR using HTBI primers. TCRdb re-called the multiplex PCR reads with MiXCR, one entry per CDR3 protein. The repertoire holds about 740,000 distinct CDR3 sequences, about 44% seen once, with roughly 46% in the top ten. The sequencing input was peripheral blood. These receptors came from an adult man with Graves' ophthalmopathy.

This clonotype was detected ten times or more. This chain connects TRBV19 to TRBJ1-5, with D perhaps matching TRBD1 (5 bases). Per germline, CDR1 LNHDA and CDR2 SQIVND (reference sequence). V lost 3 bases, J lost 2 bases, and 11 bases lay in between. This CDR3 is built from 15 residues. CDR3: CASSIRGAGNQPQHF. CDR3 DNA sequence: TGTGCCAGTAGTATCAGAGGGGCCGGCAATCAGCCCCAGCATTTT. The full variable domain, in which reference TRBV19 and TRBJ1-5 provide the parts outside the CDR3, is DGGITQSPKYLFRKEGQNVTLSCEQNLNHDAMYWYRQDPGQGLRLIYYSQIVNDFQKGDIAEGYSVSREKKESFPLTVTSAQKNPTAFYLCASSIRGAGNQPQHFGDGTRLSIL.

The rearrangement joins TRBV20-1 to TRBJ1-3; unclear D gene. V gave up 6 bases and J gave up 0 bases, with 12 bases separating them. CDR1 and CDR2 from the germline V gene are DFQATT and SNEGSKA (reference sequence). The CDR3 runs to 14 residues. The chain's CDR3 is CSARKRRSGNTIYF. In DNA, the CDR3 is TGCAGTGCGCGTAAACGGCGCTCTGGAAACACCATATATTTT.

The chain combines TRBV10-3 with TRBJ2-6; 10 bases align to TRBD1. V lost 3 bases, J lost 2 bases, and 4 bases stayed unmatched. The length of the CDR3 is 17 residues. Germline V gene lookup returns CDR1 ENHRY and CDR2 SYGVKD. CDR3 sequence: CAISERDRGTGANVLTF. CDR3 nucleotide sequence: TGTGCCATCAGTGAACGGGACAGGGGAACTGGGGCCAACGTCCTGACTTTC.

Of note for this clonotype: This may come from a read error, since a much larger clone is one base off. The chain has TRBV10-1 and TRBJ2-2, with TRBD2 matching over 7 bases. Germline V gene data show CDR1 as WNHNN and CDR2 as SYGVQD (reference sequence). The CDR3 sequence is 14 residues long. The chain's CDR3 is CTSSLQASGGELFF. In DNA form, the CDR3 reads TGCACCAGCAGTCTCCAAGCTAGCGGTGGGGAGCTGTTTTTT.

This clonotype was observed a handful of times. The chain recombines TRBV7-8 with TRBJ2-7; D may be TRBD1 (5 bases). The V gene lost 5 bases and the J gene lost 2 bases, with 13 bases spanning the gap. The germline CDR1 and CDR2 sequences are SGHVS and FQNEAQ. This CDR3 contains 14 residues. CDR3 DNA sequence: TGTGCCAGCAGCCGGACACTGATCACCTACGAGCAGTACTTC. It codes for CASSRTLITYEQYF.

This clonotype occurred many times. The V and J genes are TRBV5-4 and TRBJ1-2; 11 nucleotides agree with TRBD1. V gave up 6 bases and J gave up 5 bases; unmatched junction bases: 6. Looked up from germline, CDR1 is SGHNT and CDR2 is YYREEE (reference sequence). The CDR3 consists of 14 residues. The CDR3 spells CASIDGQGAYGYTF. CDR3 bases: TGTGCCAGCATCGACGGACAGGGGGCATATGGCTACACCTTC.

At least ten counts were recorded for this clonotype. The J gene is TRBJ2-5, the V gene TRBV7-2; 15 nucleotides align to TRBD2. Looked up from germline, CDR1 is SGHTA and CDR2 is FQGNSA. V lost 4 bases, J lost 5 bases, and 5 bases stayed unmatched. CDR3 length equals 16 residues. CDR3 DNA: TGTGCCAGCAGCTCCCGGACTAGCGGGAGGGTTGAGACCCAGTACTTC. Amino acid sequence: CASSSRTSGRVETQYF.

The genes are TRBV5-1 and TRBJ1-2, with 7 bases matching TRBD1. This CDR3 has 11 amino acids. V lost 0 bases and J lost 12; bases outside the gene matches: 2. CDR1 is SGHRS and CDR2 is YFSETQ in the germline V gene. CDR3 region: CASSLGTGNTF. The CDR3 DNA follows: TGCGCCAGCAGCTTGGGGACAGGAAACACCTTC.

V usage is TRBV25-1 and J usage is TRBJ2-5, with TRBD1 matching 8 bases. V dropped 5 bases and J dropped 1; count of bases not matched to a gene: 9. There are 16 residues in the CDR3. Germline assignment: CDR1 MGHDK and CDR2 SYGVNS. This CDR3 is CASSSDRGYGQETQYF. The CDR3 DNA reads TGTGCCAGCAGTTCCGACAGGGGTTATGGCCAAGAGACCCAGTACTTC. Together with reference TRBV25-1 and TRBJ2-5, the CDR3 gives the full variable domain: EADIYQTPRYLVIGTGKKITLECSQTMGHDKMYWYQQDPGMELHLIHYSYGVNSTEKGDLSSESTVSRIRTEHFPLTLESARPSHTSQYLCASSSDRGYGQETQYFGPGTRLLVL.

J is TRBJ2-6 and V is TRBV29-1; D call uncertain. The CDR3 sequence is 8 residues long. Germline V gene lookup returns CDR1 SQVTM and CDR2 ANQGSEA. Trimming pared 1 base from V and 18 bases from J, leaving 4 bases between. Here the CDR3 reads CSVEGPTF. Written as DNA, the CDR3 is TGCAGCGTTGAAGGCCCGACTTTC.

This clonotype was counted ten times or more. In nucleotides, the CDR3 is TGCAGCGTTGAAGAGAGCGCCCTACAGGGTTACGGGGCCAACGTCCTGACTTTC. Translation gives CSVEESALQGYGANVLTF. The V and J genes are TRBV29-1 and TRBJ2-6, with D possibly matching TRBD1 (6 bases). CDR3 length equals 18 residues. V dropped 0 bases and J dropped 4 bases, with 19 bases sitting between them. The germline gives CDR1 SQVTM, CDR2 ANQGSEA.

This clonotype showed up many times. This sequence joins TRBV29-1 and TRBJ1-1, with D tentatively TRBD1 (6 bases). The CDR3 contains 14 residues. CDR1 is SQVTM and CDR2 is ANQGSEA in the germline V gene. Between the trimmed V and J ends, which lost 4 bases and 3 bases, there was a span of 15 bases. The chain's CDR3 is CSVVSQGGHTEAFF. CDR3 DNA: TGCAGCGTTGTTTCACAGGGAGGACACACTGAAGCTTTCTTT.

This clonotype has only a few counts. V usage is TRBV7-8 and J usage is TRBJ1-2, with D possibly being TRBD1 (5 bases). CDR3 length: 14 residues. V lost 5 bases and J lost 4, with 14 bases in between. Germline V gives CDR1 SGHVS, CDR2 FQNEAQ. CDR3 in amino acids: CASSQEMGRYGYTF. CDR3 sequence (DNA): TGTGCCAGCAGCCAAGAGATGGGGCGCTATGGCTACACCTTC.

The rearrangement links TRBV29-1 to TRBJ2-6; D not certain. The V gene's germline CDR1 is SQVTM and CDR2 ANQGSEA. V was trimmed by 8 bases and J by 0 bases, leaving 11 bases between them. The CDR3 consists of 14 residues. CDR3: CSRPLGSGANVLTF. For the CDR3, the DNA is TGCAGCCGACCCCTCGGCTCTGGGGCCAACGTCCTGACTTTC. Variable domain in full (rest from reference TRBV29-1 and TRBJ2-6): SAVISQKPSRDICQRGTSLTIQCQVDSQVTMMFWYRQQPGQSLTLIATANQGSEATYESGFVIDKFPISRPNLTFSTLTVSNMSPEDSSIYLCSRPLGSGANVLTFGAGSRLTVL.

J is TRBJ2-7 and V is TRBV20-1; D ambiguous. Per germline, CDR1 DFQATT and CDR2 SNEGSKA (reference sequence). CDR3 length: 12 amino acids. V was clipped by 3 bases and J by 4 bases, with 10 bases between them. CDR3 region: CSASPEAYEQYF. The CDR3 DNA reads TGCAGTGCTAGCCCAGAGGCTTACGAGCAGTACTTC.

This clonotype was seen repeatedly, ten times or more. One end of the junction is discordant with germline, which a read error may explain. The chain joins TRBV15 to TRBJ1-2; no clear D. The length of the CDR3 is 13 residues. Germline V lookup: CDR1 LNHNV, CDR2 YYDKDF (reference sequence). CDR3 in DNA: TGTGCCACCAGCAGAGATCTAAGGTCAGGCGTTGACTTC. Amino acids: CATSRDLRSGVDF.

As to this clonotype: A much larger clone lies a single base off, so this may be a read error. The V and J genes are TRBV29-1 and TRBJ2-5; D could derive from TRBD1 or TRBD2 (5 bases each). CDR1 and CDR2 from the germline V gene are SQVTM and ANQGSEA. The CDR3 has 12 residues. CDR3 amino acids: CSVIKGREAQYF. CDR3 nucleotide sequence: TGCAGCGTTATCAAGGGGAGAGAGGCCCAGTACTTC.

The V and J genes are TRBV25-1 and TRBJ2-2; D not certain. The germline V and J ends were trimmed by 8 bases and 0 bases, with 7 bases remaining between them. The CDR3 is 13 amino acids. CDR1 is MGHDK, CDR2 SYGVNS, per germline. The CDR3 here is CASLRTNTGELFF. Written as DNA, the CDR3 is TGTGCCAGCTTGAGGACGAACACCGGGGAGCTGTTTTTT. Looking up the rest from reference TRBV25-1 and TRBJ2-2 gives the full variable domain: EADIYQTPRYLVIGTGKKITLECSQTMGHDKMYWYQQDPGMELHLIHYSYGVNSTEKGDLSSESTVSRIRTEHFPLTLESARPSHTSQYLCASLRTNTGELFFGEGSRLTVL.

The chain carries TRBV25-1 and TRBJ1-4, with a weak D call TRBD1 (5 bases). The CDR3 has 16 amino acids. Trimming left V 3 bases short and J 5 bases short, with 16 bases between. From germline, CDR1 is MGHDK and CDR2 SYGVNS. CDR3 loop: CASSDSAGGGNEKLFF. The CDR3 DNA reads as TGTGCCAGCAGTGATAGTGCCGGGGGGGGGAATGAAAAACTGTTTTTT. Filled out from reference TRBV25-1 and TRBJ1-4, the complete variable domain reads EADIYQTPRYLVIGTGKKITLECSQTMGHDKMYWYQQDPGMELHLIHYSYGVNSTEKGDLSSESTVSRIRTEHFPLTLESARPSHTSQYLCASSDSAGGGNEKLFFGSGTQLSVL.

The chain employs TRBV9 and TRBJ2-7, with unresolved D. The CDR3 is 16 amino acids. V lost 7 bases, J lost 1 base, and 21 bases lay in between. Germline V gene lookup returns CDR1 SGDLS and CDR2 YYNGEE. The CDR3 nucleotides read TGTGCCAGCTCACCCCATCCCCGAGGTCTTTCCTACGAGCAGTACTTC. Translation: CASSPHPRGLSYEQYF.

This clonotype was detected only once. The J gene is TRBJ2-7, the V gene TRBV25-1; TRBD2 might be the D (7 bases). The DNA end favors TRBJ2-5, so the J call may be wrong. This CDR3 spans 16 amino acids. Germline assignment: CDR1 MGHDK and CDR2 SYGVNS. CDR3 sequence (DNA): TGTGCCAGCAGCCTTCGGGGGGACACCATCCGGGAGACCCAGTACTTC. It yields the protein CASSLRGDTIRETQYF.

In DNA form, the CDR3 reads TGTGCCAGCAGCTCAGGGGGCCTCGGCTATGGCTACACCTTC. Translation gives CASSSGGLGYGYTF. J is TRBJ1-2 and V is TRBV7-2; 8 bases are a match to TRBD1. CDR3 length: 14 residues. V trimming: 4 bases; J trimming: 4 bases; junction bases outside the gene matches: 5. CDR1 is SGHTA, CDR2 FQGNSA, per germline. Complete variable domain (other parts from reference TRBV7-2 and TRBJ1-2): GAGVSQSPSNKVTEKGKDVELRCDPISGHTALYWYRQSLGQGLEFLIYFQGNSAPDKSGLPSDRFSAERTGGSVSTLTIQRTQQEDSAVYLCASSSGGLGYGYTFGSGTRLTVV.

The chain is built from TRBV20-1 and TRBJ1-3; D remains unclear. V dropped 1 base and J dropped 1 base, with 11 bases sitting between them. Germline CDR1 is DFQATT and CDR2 is SNEGSKA (reference sequence). The CDR3 is made up of 15 amino acids. DNA for the CDR3: TGCAGTGCTAGAGGGTCGCTCCGATCTGGAAACACCATATATTTT. This encodes CSARGSLRSGNTIYF.

The rearrangement joins TRBV2 to TRBJ1-1, with D possibly matching TRBD1 (5 bases). V dropped 8 bases and J dropped 5 bases, with 18 bases sitting between them. CDR1 SNHLY and CDR2 FYNNEI come from the germline V gene. The CDR3 runs to 14 residues. The CDR3 DNA reads as TGTGCCAGCGGGGACTCTGGGGCGGGTACTGAAGCTTTCTTT. This gives the protein CASGDSGAGTEAFF.

The rearrangement links TRBV29-1 to TRBJ2-3; D possibly matches TRBD1 or TRBD2 (5 bases each). Trimming stripped 4 bases from V and 0 bases from J, with 14 bases between. Germline CDR1 reads SQVTM; CDR2 reads ANQGSEA. This CDR3 is built from 15 residues. The CDR3 spells CSVGGTGRSTDTQYF. CDR3 sequence (DNA): TGCAGCGTTGGGGGGACGGGAAGGAGCACAGATACGCAGTATTTT.

The chain uses TRBV11-2 and TRBJ1-1; TRBD1 might be the D (5 bases). CDR1 SGHAT and CDR2 FQNNGV come from the germline V gene. The CDR3 spans 13 residues. Trimming pared 8 bases from V and 1 base from J, leaving 11 bases between. The chain's CDR3 is CASGSGPNTEAFF. In nucleotides, the CDR3 is TGTGCCAGCGGCTCGGGGCCGAACACTGAAGCTTTCTTT.

The table lists this clonotype with a few counts. The rearrangement joins TRBV2 to TRBJ1-5, with D uncertain. This CDR3 contains 14 residues. CDR1 SNHLY and CDR2 FYNNEI come from the germline V gene. The ends were cut back, 5 bases at V and 2 bases at J, with 10 bases in the middle. The CDR3 coding sequence is TGTGCCAGCAGTCGGAGGGTGGGCAATCAGCCCCAGCATTTT. Amino acid sequence: CASSRRVGNQPQHF.

This clonotype was picked up many times. The chain links TRBV19 to TRBJ2-2; possible D gene TRBD1, 5 bases. Per the germline V gene, CDR1 is LNHDA and CDR2 is SQIVND (reference sequence). V was clipped by 5 bases and J by 7 bases, with 11 bases between them. The CDR3 spans 13 residues. The CDR3 loop reads CASSRQYGGELFF. DNA of the CDR3: TGTGCCAGTAGTCGACAGTACGGCGGGGAGCTGTTTTTT.

This clonotype was counted many times. The chain couples TRBV10-3 to TRBJ1-5; D remains unclear. The CDR3 runs to 14 residues. Deletions cut 3 bases from V and 4 bases from J, with 10 bases between. The V gene's germline CDR1 is ENHRY and CDR2 SYGVKD. CDR3 nucleotides: TGTGCCATCAGTGATTCGGGGAATAATCAGCCCCAGCATTTT. Protein product: CAISDSGNNQPQHF.

To note about this clonotype: Being one base from a much bigger clone, this may be a read error. This rearrangement joins TRBV10-3 to TRBJ2-5; weak D call: TRBD1 (6 bases). Germline V gives CDR1 ENHRY, CDR2 SYGVKD. CDR3 length: 14 amino acids. Here the CDR3 DNA reads TGTGCCACCAGTGAGGGGGTCCCGGGTGAGACCCAGTACTTC. This gives the protein CATSEGVPGETQYF.